This T cell receptor (beta chain) was identified in a study of T cell responses to AZD1222 COVID-19 vaccine. Findings of the study overall: Repertoires in all cases were sampled only once the peak T cell response had passed. Spike-specific TCR breadth and depth grew following two AZD1222 doses.

Generated by immunoSEQ multiplex PCR, the TCRdb table keeps only in-frame clones and is missing some. Of around 130,000 clones in the sample, around 91% were seen once. Points on this clone: Antigen: not known.

J lost 5 bases, V lost 3 bases, and 8 bases had no gene match. The CDR3 consists of 17 residues. Looked up from germline, CDR1 is SGHDN and CDR2 is FVKESK. The chain links TRBV14 to TRBJ2-5; 14 nucleotides match TRBD2. This TCR derives from an adult in good health. The material sequenced was peripheral blood, taken on day 0 of AZD1222 vaccination. The DNA for the CDR3 is TGTGCCAGCAGCCAGGGACTAGCGGGGGCCCAGCGGGAGACCCAGTACTTC. Its protein product is CASSQGLAGAQRETQYF.